Below are 10 T cell receptor beta chains sequenced from a single sample in a study of long-term antiretroviral therapy in people with HIV. Investigators performed immunoSEQ version v3.0 at survey level. Data came from immunoSEQ multiplex PCR; TCRdb stores just in-frame clones and leaves some out. The table has roughly 23,000 clones, about 79% seen once. The sequenced sample was unsorted PBMCs, obtained 0.1 years before starting antiretroviral therapy. Receptors were obtained from a man in his late teens or twenties with HIV.

This clone was detected once. The chain combines TRBV5-1 with TRBJ2-2; D not certain. Trimming removed 3 bases from V and 6 bases from J, with 3 bases in between. This CDR3 has 11 amino acids. Germline CDR1 is SGHRS and CDR2 is YFSETQ. The CDR3 DNA follows: TGCGCCAGCAGCTCCGCCGGGGAGCTGTTTTTT. It translates to CASSSAGELFF. Using reference TRBV5-1 and TRBJ2-2 for the parts outside the CDR3, the full variable domain is KAGVTQTPRYLIKTRGQQVTLSCSPISGHRSVSWYQQTPGQGLQFLFEYFSETQRNKGNFPGRFSGRQFSNSRSEMNVSTLELGDSALYLCASSSAGELFFGEGSRLTVL.

J is TRBJ2-5 and V is TRBV7-9, with D perhaps TRBD2 (5 bases). CDR3 length equals 14 residues. Germline CDR1 is SEHNR and CDR2 is FQNEAQ (reference sequence). With 1 base removed from V and 5 bases from J, the gap between germline ends came to 11 bases. In DNA form, the CDR3 reads TGTGCCAGCAGCTTAGTCGGGGAATGGGAGACCCAGTACTTC. Protein product: CASSLVGEWETQYF.

The V and J genes are TRBV5-6 and TRBJ2-7, with 9 bases matching TRBD1. Trimming removed 4 bases from V and 2 bases from J; junction bases left unmatched: 4. The CDR3 has 14 amino acids. CDR1 is SGHDT and CDR2 is YYEEEE in the germline V gene. CDR3: CASSDGTGPYEQYF. DNA of the CDR3: TGTGCCAGCAGCGATGGGACAGGGCCCTACGAGCAGTACTTC.

The rearrangement uses TRBV2 and TRBJ2-1, with TRBD2 identical over 9 bases. V trimming: 7 bases; J trimming: 9 bases; junction bases outside the gene matches: 10. CDR3 length: 14 amino acids. From germline, CDR1 is SNHLY and CDR2 FYNNEI. CDR3 coding DNA: TGTGCCAGCACAGGGATAGCGGGGGAGGTTGAGCAGTTCTTC. Translating gives CASTGIAGEVEQFF.

This clone appeared once. This chain uses TRBV6-4 with TRBJ2-1, with unresolved D. Germline CDR1 is MRHNA and CDR2 is SNTAGT. The CDR3 totals 16 residues. Deletions cut 0 bases from V and 0 bases from J, with 9 bases between. DNA of the CDR3: TGTGCCAGCAGTGACTCGGTGGCAAACTCCTACAATGAGCAGTTCTTC. Translation gives CASSDSVANSYNEQFF.

This chain connects TRBV7-2 to TRBJ2-5; 8 positions match TRBD2. Per germline, CDR1 SGHTA and CDR2 FQGNSA. The length of the CDR3 is 15 residues. Losses at the gene ends were 0 bases for V and 4 bases for J; bases not matched to a gene: 4. CDR3 sequence (DNA): TGTGCCAGCAGCTTAGCCTTCCTAGCGGGAGAGACCCAGTACTTC. Its protein is CASSLAFLAGETQYF.

V is TRBV6-5 and J is TRBJ2-5, with a weak D call TRBD2 (5 bases). Looked up from germline, CDR1 is MNHEY and CDR2 is SVGAGI. The V end lost 0 bases, the J end lost 4 bases, and 12 bases lay between the germline ends. The CDR3 covers 15 residues. The CDR3, as DNA: TGTGCCAGCAGTTACTCCCTAGCTGTGGGAGAGACCCAGTACTTC. As protein: CASSYSLAVGETQYF.

The gene calls are TRBV18 and TRBJ2-5; 11 bases align to TRBD2. CDR1 KGHSH and CDR2 LQKENI come from the germline V gene. The J segment lost 5 bases and the V segment lost 2 bases, leaving 13 bases of the junction unmatched. CDR3 size: 18 residues. This chain's CDR3 is CASSPRGLAVHRVETQYF. The CDR3 DNA reads TGTGCCAGCTCACCAAGGGGACTAGCGGTACATAGGGTCGAGACCCAGTACTTC.

This clone was recorded once. The V and J genes are TRBV4-1 and TRBJ2-3; 13 bases fit TRBD2. V gave up 3 bases and J gave up 0 bases; unmatched junction bases: 9. Germline CDR1 is MGHRA and CDR2 is YSYEKL. The CDR3 sequence is 19 residues long. CDR3 bases: TGCGCCAGCAGCCATTACACACTAGCGGGAGGGACTAGCACAGATACGCAGTATTTT. Amino acids: CASSHYTLAGGTSTDTQYF.

V and J are TRBV27 and TRBJ1-5; no firm D call. The length of the CDR3 is 13 residues. V lost 0 bases, J lost 5 bases, and 5 bases lay in between. The germline V gene has CDR1 MNHEY and CDR2 SMNVEV (reference sequence). CDR3 DNA: TGTGCCAGCAGTTTATCGCGGGATCAGCCCCAGCATTTT. Translated, it gives CASSLSRDQPQHF.